Here is one T cell receptor (beta chain) with its context. The antigen remains unidentified. This specimen comes from a study of cytomegalovirus exposure and HLA in healthy donors. Study conclusions and caveats: The authors later found most CMV-associated TCR beta chains appeared HLA-restricted. Investigators reported approximately 150 TCR beta chains as tied to cytomegalovirus.

Primers: 60 Vbeta forward and 13 Jbeta reverse. The protocol was immunoSEQ multiplex PCR, while the TCRdb copy is restricted to in-frame clones and leaves out a portion. This table holds more than 110,000 clones, around four fifths found once. The CDR3 runs to 16 residues. Germline CDR1 MGHRA, CDR2 YSYEKL. The germline V and J ends were trimmed by 1 base and 5 bases, with 17 bases remaining between them. Sampled while nominally healthy, donors likely had unrecorded immune exposures. Source material: PBMCs. The clonotype originates from a man younger than 40 in good health and CMV-seropositive. This chain joins TRBV4-1 and TRBJ2-5; D is perhaps TRBD2 (6 bases). The CDR3 loop reads CASSQGRGIGRETQYF. CDR3 bases: TGCGCCAGCAGCCAAGGGCGAGGGATTGGGAGGGAGACCCAGTACTTC.